This TCR beta chain appears in the sequencing data of a study of blood T cell repertoires in COVID-19. Study as a whole: In each case, the material was cDNA or gDNA derived from T cells, B-cell-depleted T cells, or PBMCs.

This table comes from immunoSEQ multiplex PCR, and its TCRdb copy is limited to in-frame clones, with some not included. The data contain about 42,000 clones, about 85% of them singletons. CDR3 length: 15 amino acids. V was pared by 1 base and J by 5 bases, with 4 bases of the junction left unmatched. Germline CDR1 is MGHRA and CDR2 is YSYEKL. J is TRBJ2-2 and V is TRBV4-1, with TRBD2 matching 7 bases. The sequencing input was peripheral blood. The TCR was taken from a man aged 50 to 59 with active COVID-19. The CDR3 is CASSQGLAQTGELFF. The CDR3 nucleotides are TGCGCCAGCAGCCAAGGACTAGCTCAAACCGGGGAGCTGTTTTTT.